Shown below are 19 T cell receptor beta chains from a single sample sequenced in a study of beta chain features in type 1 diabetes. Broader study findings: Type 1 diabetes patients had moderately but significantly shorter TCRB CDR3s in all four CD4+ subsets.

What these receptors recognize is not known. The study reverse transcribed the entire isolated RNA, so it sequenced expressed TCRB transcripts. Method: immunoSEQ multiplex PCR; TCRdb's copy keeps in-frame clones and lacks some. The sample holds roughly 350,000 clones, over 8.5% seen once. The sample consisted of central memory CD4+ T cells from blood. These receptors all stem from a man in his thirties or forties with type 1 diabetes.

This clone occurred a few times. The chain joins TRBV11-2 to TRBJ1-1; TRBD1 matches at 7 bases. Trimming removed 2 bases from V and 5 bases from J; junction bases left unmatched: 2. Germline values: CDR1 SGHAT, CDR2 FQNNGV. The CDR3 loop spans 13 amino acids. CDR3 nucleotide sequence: TGTGCCAGCAGCTTACAGGGGGAGACTGAAGCTTTCTTT. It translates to CASSLQGETEAFF. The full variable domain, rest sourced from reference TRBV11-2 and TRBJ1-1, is EAGVAQSPRYKIIEKRQSVAFWCNPISGHATLYWYQQILGQGPKLLIQFQNNGVVDDSQLPKDRFSAERLKGVDSTLKIQPAKLEDSAVYLCASSLQGETEAFFGQGTRLTVV.

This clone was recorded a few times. CDR3 amino acids: CAWTTKQGAGETQYF. CDR3 sequence (DNA): TGTGCCTGGACCACTAAACAGGGGGCGGGGGAGACCCAGTACTTC. J is TRBJ2-5 and V is TRBV30; 9 nucleotides align to TRBD1. Germline lookup yields CDR1 GTSNPN and CDR2 SVGIG (reference sequence). The CDR3 has 15 amino acids. The J segment lost 5 bases and the V segment lost 4 bases, leaving 11 bases of the junction unmatched. Together with reference TRBV30 and TRBJ2-5, the CDR3 gives the full variable domain: SQTIHQWPATLVQPVGSPLSLECTVEGTSNPNLYWYRQAAGRGLQLLFYSVGIGQISSEVPQNLSASRPQDRQFILSSKKLLLSDSGFYLCAWTTKQGAGETQYFGPGTRLLVL.

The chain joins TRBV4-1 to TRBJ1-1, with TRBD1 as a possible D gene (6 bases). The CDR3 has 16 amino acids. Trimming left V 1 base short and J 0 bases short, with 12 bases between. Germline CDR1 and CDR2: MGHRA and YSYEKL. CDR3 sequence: CASSQGPGALNTEAFF. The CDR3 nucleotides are TGCGCCAGCAGCCAAGGCCCGGGGGCCCTGAACACTGAAGCTTTCTTT.

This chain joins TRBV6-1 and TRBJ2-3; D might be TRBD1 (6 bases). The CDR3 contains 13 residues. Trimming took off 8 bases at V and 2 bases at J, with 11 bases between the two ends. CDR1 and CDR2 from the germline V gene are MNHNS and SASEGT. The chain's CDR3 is CASGGHLTDTQYF. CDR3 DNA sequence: TGTGCCAGCGGGGGACACCTCACAGATACGCAGTATTTT.

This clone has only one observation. The CDR3 loop is CASSYFGGEQYF. CDR3 nucleotide sequence: TGTGCCAGCAGTTACTTTGGGGGCGAGCAGTACTTC. The chain employs TRBV6-6 and TRBJ2-7, with D possibly being TRBD1 or TRBD2 (5 bases each). Germline V CDR1 and CDR2: MNHNY, SVGAGI (reference sequence). This CDR3 is 12 amino acids long. The germline V and J ends were trimmed by 1 base and 6 bases, with 7 bases remaining between them.

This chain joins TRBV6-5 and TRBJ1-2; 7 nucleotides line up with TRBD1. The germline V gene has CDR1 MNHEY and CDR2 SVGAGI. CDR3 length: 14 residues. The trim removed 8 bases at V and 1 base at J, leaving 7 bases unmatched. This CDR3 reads CASGAYRGNYGYTF. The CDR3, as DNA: TGTGCCAGCGGAGCCTACAGGGGTAACTATGGCTACACCTTC.

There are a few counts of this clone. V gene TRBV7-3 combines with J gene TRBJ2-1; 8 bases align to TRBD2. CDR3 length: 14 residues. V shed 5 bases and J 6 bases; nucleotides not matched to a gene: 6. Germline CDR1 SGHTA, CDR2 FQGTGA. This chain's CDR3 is CASSRAGTSNEQFF. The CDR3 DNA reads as TGTGCCAGCAGCCGCGCCGGGACTAGCAATGAGCAGTTCTTC. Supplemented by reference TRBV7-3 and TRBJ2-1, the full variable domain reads GAGVSQTPSNKVTEKGKYVELRCDPISGHTALYWYRQSLGQGPEFLIYFQGTGAADDSGLPNDRFFAVRPEGSVSTLKIQRTERGDSAVYLCASSRAGTSNEQFFGPGTRLTVL.

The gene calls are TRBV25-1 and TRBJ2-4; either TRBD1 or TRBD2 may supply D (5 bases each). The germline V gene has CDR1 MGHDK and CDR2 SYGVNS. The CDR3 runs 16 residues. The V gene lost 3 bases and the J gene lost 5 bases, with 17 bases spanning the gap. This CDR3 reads CASSDWRTRGQNIQYF. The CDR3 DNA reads TGTGCCAGCAGTGATTGGAGGACAAGGGGCCAAAACATTCAGTACTTC.

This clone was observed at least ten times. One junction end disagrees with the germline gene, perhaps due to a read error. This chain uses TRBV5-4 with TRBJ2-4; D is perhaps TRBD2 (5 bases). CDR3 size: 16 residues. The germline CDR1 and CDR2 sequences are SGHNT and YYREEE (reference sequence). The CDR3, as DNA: TGCGCCAGCAGCCATGCTTTGCGGGCTAGAGGTAACATTCAGTACTTC. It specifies CASSHALRARGNIQYF.

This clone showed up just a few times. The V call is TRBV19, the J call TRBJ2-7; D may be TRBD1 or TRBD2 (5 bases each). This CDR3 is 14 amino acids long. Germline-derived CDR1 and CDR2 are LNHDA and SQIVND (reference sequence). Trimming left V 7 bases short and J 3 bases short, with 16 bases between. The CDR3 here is CASTRPGRDYEQYF. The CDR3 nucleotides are TGTGCCAGTACCAGACCGGGACGGGACTACGAGCAGTACTTC.

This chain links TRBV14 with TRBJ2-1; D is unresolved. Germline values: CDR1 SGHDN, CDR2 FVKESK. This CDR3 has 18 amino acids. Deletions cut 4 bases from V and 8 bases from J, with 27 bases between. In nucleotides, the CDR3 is TGTGCCAGCAGCCCGATTCTAACCCGGAAAAGATGGTCCGATGAGCAGTTCTTC. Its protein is CASSPILTRKRWSDEQFF.

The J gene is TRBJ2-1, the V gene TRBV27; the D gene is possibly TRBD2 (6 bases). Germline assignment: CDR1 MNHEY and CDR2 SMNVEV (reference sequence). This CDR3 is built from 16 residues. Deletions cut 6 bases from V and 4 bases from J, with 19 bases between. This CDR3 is CASSGLLRGPYNEQFF. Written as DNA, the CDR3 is TGTGCCAGCAGCGGCCTCTTGCGGGGCCCTTACAATGAGCAGTTCTTC.

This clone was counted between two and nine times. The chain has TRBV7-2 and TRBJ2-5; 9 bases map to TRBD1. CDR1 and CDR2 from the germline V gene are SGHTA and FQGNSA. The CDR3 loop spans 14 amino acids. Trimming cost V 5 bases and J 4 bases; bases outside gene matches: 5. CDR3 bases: TGTGCCAGCAGCCGACAGGGGGAGGGAGAGACCCAGTACTTC. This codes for CASSRQGEGETQYF.

The CDR3: CASSFDRGTDTQYF. CDR3 nucleotide sequence: TGTGCCAGCAGTTTTGACAGGGGCACAGATACGCAGTATTTT. The chain employs TRBV27 and TRBJ2-3; 7 nucleotides align to TRBD1. Germline values: CDR1 MNHEY, CDR2 SMNVEV (reference sequence). V trimming: 3 bases; J trimming: 1 base; junction bases outside the gene matches: 1. The CDR3 is 14 amino acids.

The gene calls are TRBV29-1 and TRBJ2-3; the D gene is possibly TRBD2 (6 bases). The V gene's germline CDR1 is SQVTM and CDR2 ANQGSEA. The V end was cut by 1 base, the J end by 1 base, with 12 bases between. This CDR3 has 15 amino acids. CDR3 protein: CSVEVGGVGTDTQYF. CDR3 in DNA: TGCAGCGTTGAAGTCGGGGGAGTCGGCACAGATACGCAGTATTTT.

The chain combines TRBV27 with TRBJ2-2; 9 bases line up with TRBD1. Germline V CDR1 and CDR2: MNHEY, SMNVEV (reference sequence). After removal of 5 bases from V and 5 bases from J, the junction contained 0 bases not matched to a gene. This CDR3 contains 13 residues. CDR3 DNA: TGTGCCAGCAGTGGACAGGGGACCGGGGAGCTGTTTTTT. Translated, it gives CASSGQGTGELFF.

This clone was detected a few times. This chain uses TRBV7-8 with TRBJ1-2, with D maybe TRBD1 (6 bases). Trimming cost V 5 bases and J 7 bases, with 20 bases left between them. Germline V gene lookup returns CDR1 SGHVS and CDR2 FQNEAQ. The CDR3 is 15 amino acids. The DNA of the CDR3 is TGTGCCAGCAGCCGCTTAAGGTCAGGGGATGGTGGCTACACCTTC. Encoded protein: CASSRLRSGDGGYTF.

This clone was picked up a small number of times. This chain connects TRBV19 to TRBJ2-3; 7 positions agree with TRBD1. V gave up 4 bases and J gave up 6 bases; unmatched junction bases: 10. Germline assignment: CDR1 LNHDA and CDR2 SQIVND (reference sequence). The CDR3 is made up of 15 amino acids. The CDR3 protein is CASSTLGGRGDTQYF. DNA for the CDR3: TGTGCCAGTAGTACGTTAGGGGGCCGCGGCGATACGCAGTATTTT.

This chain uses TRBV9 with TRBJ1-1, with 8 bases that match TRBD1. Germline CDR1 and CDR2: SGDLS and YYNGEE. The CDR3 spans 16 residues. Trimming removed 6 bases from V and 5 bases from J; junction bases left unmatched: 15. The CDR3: CASTSDRGSLETEAFF. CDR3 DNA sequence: TGTGCCAGCACCAGTGACAGGGGATCTTTAGAGACTGAAGCTTTCTTT.